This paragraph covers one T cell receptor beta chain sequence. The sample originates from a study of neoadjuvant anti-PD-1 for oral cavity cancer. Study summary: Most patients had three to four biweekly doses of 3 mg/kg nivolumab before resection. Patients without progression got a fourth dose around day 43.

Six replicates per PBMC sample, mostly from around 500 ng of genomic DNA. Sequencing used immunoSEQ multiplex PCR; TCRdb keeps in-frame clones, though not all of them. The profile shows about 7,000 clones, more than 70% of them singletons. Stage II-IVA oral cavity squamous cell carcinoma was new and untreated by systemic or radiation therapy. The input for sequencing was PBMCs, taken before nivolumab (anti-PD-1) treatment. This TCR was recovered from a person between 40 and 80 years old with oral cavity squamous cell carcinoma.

The CDR3 DNA sequence: TGCGCCAGCAGCTGGAGCGGGGTCTCCTACAATGAGCAGTTCTTC. This codes for CASSWSGVSYNEQFF. The genes are TRBV5-1 and TRBJ2-1; 7 nucleotides agree with TRBD2. CDR1 and CDR2 from the germline V gene are SGHRS and YFSETQ. After removal of 3 bases from V and 0 bases from J, the junction contained 3 bases not matched to a gene. The CDR3 loop spans 15 amino acids.